This passage covers 28 T cell receptor beta chains from one sample sequenced in a study of shared clonotypes between healthy human individuals. Method: immunoSEQ multiplex PCR; TCRdb's copy keeps in-frame clones and lacks some. The sample shows over 300,000 clones, 87% of them seen only once. The sequencing input was memory CD8+ T cells sorted from blood. Regarding subset: CD45RO+ cells pooled with CCR7-negative TemRA cells. These receptors were collected from a man between 18 and 35 years old in good health.

DNA for the CDR3: TGTGCCAGCAGTGAAATGCGAGACATCACAGATACGCAGTATTTT. Translated, it gives CASSEMRDITDTQYF. J is TRBJ2-3 and V is TRBV2, with no clear D. Germline CDR1 and CDR2: SNHLY and FYNNEI. CDR3 length: 15 residues. Trimming left V 2 bases short and J 2 bases short, with 11 bases between. Complete variable domain (other parts from reference TRBV2 and TRBJ2-3): EPEVTQTPSHQVTQMGQEVILRCVPISNHLYFYWYRQILGQKVEFLVSFYNNEISEKSEIFDDQFSVERPDGSNFTLKIRSTKLEDSAMYFCASSEMRDITDTQYFGPGTRLTVL.

The chain recombines TRBV2 with TRBJ2-1; 7 bases are a match to TRBD2. V dropped 6 bases and J dropped 7; count of bases not matched to a gene: 9. The germline gives CDR1 SNHLY, CDR2 FYNNEI. The CDR3 contains 14 residues. In DNA form, the CDR3 reads TGTGCCAGCAGGTCGGGACTAAACAGGAATGAGCAGTTCTTC. This translates into CASRSGLNRNEQFF.

As to this clone: One end of the junction is discordant with germline, which a read error may explain. The chain uses TRBV25-1 and TRBJ2-7; D perhaps matches TRBD2 (5 bases). The CDR3 is 11 residues long. Looked up from germline, CDR1 is MGHDK and CDR2 is SYGVNS. The CDR3 nucleotides read TGTGCCAGCAGTGAATCGCGGGCCCAGCACTTC. This translates into CASSESRAQHF.

The chain recombines TRBV9 with TRBJ2-7; D might be TRBD2 (7 bases). Germline V gene data show CDR1 as SGDLS and CDR2 as YYNGEE. Trimming stripped 7 bases from V and 0 bases from J, with 14 bases between. This CDR3 has 14 residues. CDR3 sequence reads: CASAAGAASYEQYF. The CDR3 nucleotides are TGTGCCAGCGCGGCGGGGGCTGCCTCCTACGAGCAGTACTTC. Full variable domain (missing parts from reference TRBV9 and TRBJ2-7): DSGVTQTPKHLITATGQRVTLRCSPRSGDLSVYWYQQSLDQGLQFLIQYYNGEERAKGNILERFSAQQFPDLHSELNLSSLELGDSALYFCASAAGAASYEQYFGPGTRLTVT.

This sequence joins TRBV5-1 and TRBJ2-3; D not resolved. CDR1 is SGHRS, CDR2 YFSETQ, per germline. The CDR3 is 13 residues long. Between the trimmed V and J ends, which lost 6 bases and 0 bases, there was a span of 8 bases. Here the CDR3 DNA reads TGCGCCAGCACCCCTGACAGCACAGATACGCAGTATTTT. Translated: CASTPDSTDTQYF.

The chain couples TRBV7-9 to TRBJ1-6; D unresolved. This CDR3 has 17 residues. Trimming stripped 1 base from V and 1 base from J, with 11 bases between. Germline CDR1 and CDR2: SEHNR and FQNEAQ (reference sequence). The CDR3: CASSLGAVGSYNSPLHF. The CDR3 region has the DNA TGTGCCAGCAGCTTAGGAGCAGTGGGTTCCTATAATTCACCCCTCCACTTT.

V is TRBV5-1 and J is TRBJ1-2; no firm D call. Germline assignment: CDR1 SGHRS and CDR2 YFSETQ. V was clipped by 0 bases and J by 6 bases, with 9 bases between them. The CDR3 has 13 amino acids. Written as DNA, the CDR3 is TGCGCCAGCAGCTTGGAACTATTAGATGGCTACACCTTC. It encodes CASSLELLDGYTF. Supplemented by reference TRBV5-1 and TRBJ1-2, the full variable domain reads KAGVTQTPRYLIKTRGQQVTLSCSPISGHRSVSWYQQTPGQGLQFLFEYFSETQRNKGNFPGRFSGRQFSNSRSEMNVSTLELGDSALYLCASSLELLDGYTFGSGTRLTVV.

The chain carries TRBV5-1 and TRBJ1-1; perhaps TRBD1 as D (5 bases). The CDR3 length is 15 residues. The V gene's germline CDR1 is SGHRS and CDR2 YFSETQ. The V and J ends lost 0 bases and 0 bases respectively, with 9 bases between them. CDR3 region: CASSLANRMNTEAFF. The DNA of the CDR3 is TGCGCCAGCAGCTTGGCCAACAGGATGAACACTGAAGCTTTCTTT. Drawing the rest from reference TRBV5-1 and TRBJ1-1, the complete variable domain is KAGVTQTPRYLIKTRGQQVTLSCSPISGHRSVSWYQQTPGQGLQFLFEYFSETQRNKGNFPGRFSGRQFSNSRSEMNVSTLELGDSALYLCASSLANRMNTEAFFGQGTRLTVV.

The chain combines TRBV6-5 with TRBJ2-7; 7 bases align to TRBD1. This CDR3 contains 13 residues. Germline CDR1 is MNHEY and CDR2 is SVGAGI. J gave up 7 bases and V 8 bases, and 11 bases lay outside the gene matches. The CDR3 nucleotides are TGTGCCAGCCGCGAGACAGGGCAGGGGGAGCAGTACTTC. Translated, it gives CASRETGQGEQYF.

The chain has TRBV7-9 and TRBJ1-2, with D perhaps matching TRBD1 (5 bases). Deletions cut 3 bases from V and 6 bases from J, with 20 bases between. This CDR3 comprises 16 residues. Germline V gene sequence: CDR1 SEHNR, CDR2 FQNEAQ (reference sequence). CDR3 loop: CASSFVSGVLMDGYTF. The CDR3 DNA is TGTGCCAGCAGCTTTGTCTCGGGGGTTCTCATGGATGGCTACACCTTC. Variable domain in full (rest from reference TRBV7-9 and TRBJ1-2): DTGVSQNPRHKITKRGQNVTFRCDPISEHNRLYWYRQTLGQGPEFLTYFQNEAQLEKSRLLSDRFSAERPKGSFSTLEIQRTEQGDSAMYLCASSFVSGVLMDGYTFGSGTRLTVV.

The chain links TRBV2 to TRBJ2-7, with 7 bases aligning to TRBD2. This CDR3 region has 16 residues. CDR1 is SNHLY and CDR2 is FYNNEI in the germline V gene. The V gene end was trimmed by 8 bases and the J gene end by 3 bases; junction bases not matched to a gene: 16. The CDR3: CASGRGPGEGNYEQYF. In DNA form, the CDR3 reads TGTGCCAGCGGGCGGGGTCCTGGGGAGGGGAACTACGAGCAGTACTTC. Drawing the rest from reference TRBV2 and TRBJ2-7, the complete variable domain is EPEVTQTPSHQVTQMGQEVILRCVPISNHLYFYWYRQILGQKVEFLVSFYNNEISEKSEIFDDQFSVERPDGSNFTLKIRSTKLEDSAMYFCASGRGPGEGNYEQYFGPGTRLTVT.

The chain recombines TRBV7-2 with TRBJ2-7; D call uncertain. Trimming took off 2 bases at V and 6 bases at J, with 11 bases between the two ends. The length of the CDR3 is 13 residues. CDR1 and CDR2 from the germline V gene are SGHTA and FQGNSA. This chain's CDR3 is CASSLRPALEQYF. CDR3 in DNA: TGTGCCAGCAGCTTACGTCCAGCTCTCGAGCAGTACTTC.

To note about this clone: A much larger clone lies one base from this, so it may be a read error. The chain recombines TRBV28 with TRBJ2-3; 11 nucleotides line up with TRBD1. This CDR3 spans 16 amino acids. With V trimmed by 10 bases and J by 2 bases, 11 bases remained unmatched. Germline CDR1 and CDR2: MDHEN and SYDVKM. The chain's CDR3 is CANPGQGEKVTDTQYF. In DNA, the CDR3 is TGTGCCAACCCGGGACAGGGGGAAAAAGTCACAGATACGCAGTATTTT.

Remarks on this clone: The same CDR3 is also encoded by other DNA sequences in this sample. The chain joins TRBV6-5 to TRBJ2-7, with TRBD2 as a possible D gene (6 bases). This CDR3 has 13 residues. V was pared by 0 bases and J by 6 bases, with 9 bases between. Germline lookup yields CDR1 MNHEY and CDR2 SVGAGI. The CDR3 region is CASSYSRGLEQYF. Written as DNA, the CDR3 is TGTGCCAGCAGTTACTCGCGGGGCCTCGAGCAGTACTTC.

This clone was found many times. V and J are TRBV5-5 and TRBJ1-6, with 9 bases lining up with TRBD1. V lost 4 bases, J lost 8 bases, and 10 bases stayed unmatched. CDR1 SGHKS and CDR2 YYEKEE come from the germline V gene (reference sequence). The CDR3 spans 16 residues. CDR3: CASSPRTGEGDSPLHF. The CDR3 region has the DNA TGTGCCAGCAGCCCCCGGACAGGGGAAGGCGATTCACCCCTCCACTTT.

The genes are TRBV15 and TRBJ2-7, with a possible D match to TRBD1 (5 bases). The ends were cut back, 3 bases at V and 3 bases at J, with 12 bases in the middle. There are 14 residues in the CDR3. Germline CDR1 and CDR2: LNHNV and YYDKDF (reference sequence). The CDR3 sequence is CATSSGQGGYEQYF. Written as DNA, the CDR3 is TGTGCCACCAGCAGTGGGCAGGGTGGCTACGAGCAGTACTTC.

The CDR3 here is CASSTSGGPSYEQYF. The CDR3 DNA is TGTGCCAGCAGCACGAGCGGGGGCCCTTCCTACGAGCAGTACTTC. V and J are TRBV9 and TRBJ2-7, with TRBD2 matching over 8 bases. The CDR3 loop spans 15 amino acids. The germline gives CDR1 SGDLS, CDR2 YYNGEE. The trim removed 4 bases at V and 1 base at J, leaving 7 bases unmatched.

On this clone itself: The same CDR3 can be traced to other DNA sequences in this sample. This chain uses TRBV7-9 with TRBJ2-5; TRBD2 matches at 13 bases. The ends lost 5 bases at V and 2 bases at J; junction bases unmatched: 5. The CDR3 extends over 16 amino acids. Per the germline V gene, CDR1 is SEHNR and CDR2 is FQNEAQ (reference sequence). The CDR3 coding sequence is TGTGCCAGCAGCCCTTCACTAGCGGGGGGGCAAGAGACCCAGTACTTC. Translated, it gives CASSPSLAGGQETQYF. The variable domain in full, completed from reference TRBV7-9 and TRBJ2-5, reads DTGVSQNPRHKITKRGQNVTFRCDPISEHNRLYWYRQTLGQGPEFLTYFQNEAQLEKSRLLSDRFSAERPKGSFSTLEIQRTEQGDSAMYLCASSPSLAGGQETQYFGPGTRLLVL.

The chain joins TRBV7-9 to TRBJ2-7, with a possible D match to TRBD2 (6 bases). The CDR3 is 15 residues long. V lost 4 bases to trimming and J lost 2 bases, with 15 bases between them. Germline values: CDR1 SEHNR, CDR2 FQNEAQ (reference sequence). The CDR3 sequence: CASSSEAGAPYEQYF. Here the CDR3 DNA reads TGTGCCAGCAGCTCCGAAGCGGGTGCCCCCTACGAGCAGTACTTC.

DNA of the CDR3: TGTGCCAGCACCCTCCTGGTCGGCGAGACCCAGTACTTC. Protein sequence: CASTLLVGETQYF. V and J are TRBV7-8 and TRBJ2-5; D remains unclear. The V gene's germline CDR1 is SGHVS and CDR2 FQNEAQ. The CDR3 consists of 13 residues. Trimming pared 7 bases from V and 5 bases from J, leaving 14 bases between.

V usage is TRBV10-3 and J usage is TRBJ2-1; the match to TRBD1 covers 10 bases. Per the germline V gene, CDR1 is ENHRY and CDR2 is SYGVKD. This CDR3 comprises 16 residues. Trimming at V came to 3 bases and at J to 7 bases, leaving 9 bases not matched to a gene. In DNA, the CDR3 is TGTGCCATCAGTGAAACCGGGACAGGGGTCTCGAATGAGCAGTTCTTC. It yields the protein CAISETGTGVSNEQFF.

The genes are TRBV7-9 and TRBJ2-2; D ambiguous. Per the germline V gene, CDR1 is SEHNR and CDR2 is FQNEAQ (reference sequence). The V gene lost 1 base and the J gene lost 7 bases, with 13 bases spanning the gap. The CDR3 is 15 residues long. DNA of the CDR3: TGTGCCAGCAGCTTAGGCTTCTCGACAAACGGGGAGCTGTTTTTT. As protein: CASSLGFSTNGELFF.

CDR3 coding DNA: TGTGCCAGCAGTGATCCGACAGGGGGAAATCAGCCCCAGCATTTT. It yields the protein CASSDPTGGNQPQHF. The rearrangement links TRBV6-1 to TRBJ1-5; 9 nucleotides line up with TRBD1. This CDR3 has 15 residues. The V and J ends lost 3 bases and 4 bases, in that order; junction bases with no gene match: 4. From germline, CDR1 is MNHNS and CDR2 SASEGT.

The gene calls are TRBV6-1 and TRBJ2-7; the D is unclear. The CDR3 sequence is 15 residues long. V lost 2 bases and J lost 3, with 14 bases in between. Germline V gives CDR1 MNHNS, CDR2 SASEGT. CDR3 nucleotides: TGTGCCAGCAGTGAAATCCCCCTCCGCGGCTACGAGCAGTACTTC. Protein product: CASSEIPLRGYEQYF.

The V gene is TRBV7-8, the J gene TRBJ1-6, with D hard to call. The ends were cut back, 1 base at V and 10 bases at J, with 8 bases in the middle. The V gene's germline CDR1 is SGHVS and CDR2 FQNEAQ. The CDR3 consists of 13 residues. Here the CDR3 reads CASSLGVWSPLHF. The DNA of the CDR3 is TGTGCCAGCAGCTTAGGGGTCTGGTCACCCCTCCACTTT.

This chain uses TRBV12-5 with TRBJ2-7; D unresolved. The CDR3 totals 14 residues. Germline loops: CDR1 LGHNT, CDR2 FRNRAP. The V end lost 4 bases, the J end lost 3 bases, and 13 bases lay between the germline ends. CDR3 nucleotides: TGTGCTAGTGGTTCATCGAGATCTTTCTACGAGCAGTACTTC. Encoded protein: CASGSSRSFYEQYF.

This chain uses TRBV6-6 with TRBJ1-2, with 8 positions matching TRBD1. The V gene's germline CDR1 is MNHNY and CDR2 SVGAGI (reference sequence). The CDR3 totals 14 residues. V was clipped by 6 bases and J by 4 bases; unmatched bases: 7. CDR3 region: CASRDQGAFYGYTF. The DNA of the CDR3 is TGTGCCAGCAGGGATCAGGGGGCGTTCTATGGCTACACCTTC.

This sequence joins TRBV10-2 and TRBJ2-2; D gene uncertain. Trimming took 8 bases from V and 4 from J, leaving 8 bases between them. The germline V gene encodes CDR1 WSHSY and CDR2 SAAADI. The CDR3 runs 12 residues. The CDR3 DNA follows: TGCGCCAGCCAGATTGGCACCGGGGAGCTGTTTTTT. This encodes CASQIGTGELFF.